Presented here are 8 T cell receptor beta chains from one specimen sequenced in a study of blood T cell repertoires in COVID-19. Some clones are missing from TCRdb's copy, which holds only in-frame ones; the method was immunoSEQ multiplex PCR. The data contain some 490,000 clones, 88% of them singletons. Sequencing was performed on PBMCs or T cells enriched from blood (not recorded which). The receptors were gathered from a woman aged 60-75 years who had recovered from COVID-19.

The chain has TRBV28 and TRBJ2-7; maybe TRBD2 (5 bases). In germline, CDR1 is MDHEN, CDR2 SYDVKM. This CDR3 region has 14 residues. V lost 5 bases and J lost 6, with 17 bases in between. Here the CDR3 DNA reads TGTGCCAGCAGTGCGGGCCACCTTGTGGCCGAGCAGTACGTC. Its protein product is CASSAGHLVAEQYV.

The rearrangement links TRBV11-2 to TRBJ1-3; 8 bases match TRBD1. V lost 5 bases, J lost 2 bases, and 5 bases stayed unmatched. The germline CDR1 and CDR2 sequences are SGHAT and FQNNGV. The CDR3 extends over 15 amino acids. In nucleotides, the CDR3 is TGTGCCAGCAGCGTTACAGGGGGGACTGGAAACACCATATATTTT. It is translated as CASSVTGGTGNTIYF. Using reference TRBV11-2 and TRBJ1-3 for the parts outside the CDR3, the full variable domain is EAGVAQSPRYKIIEKRQSVAFWCNPISGHATLYWYQQILGQGPKLLIQFQNNGVVDDSQLPKDRFSAERLKGVDSTLKIQPAKLEDSAVYLCASSVTGGTGNTIYFGEGSWLTVV.

This chain uses TRBV10-1 with TRBJ2-2; D is possibly TRBD1 (6 bases). The ends were cut back, 6 bases at V and 0 bases at J, with 8 bases in the middle. This CDR3 comprises 14 residues. CDR1 WNHNN and CDR2 SYGVQD come from the germline V gene (reference sequence). The CDR3 reads CASRDSANTGELFF. DNA for the CDR3: TGCGCCAGCAGGGACAGTGCGAACACCGGGGAGCTGTTTTTT.

V gene TRBV27 combines with J gene TRBJ1-5, with 7 bases identical to TRBD1. The CDR3 runs to 13 residues. Per the germline V gene, CDR1 is MNHEY and CDR2 is SMNVEV (reference sequence). Germline trimming cut 6 bases from V and 4 bases from J; bases unmatched to any gene: 3. The CDR3 protein is CASRRGLNQPQHF. Here the CDR3 DNA reads TGTGCCAGCAGAAGGGGGCTGAATCAGCCCCAGCATTTT.

This chain links TRBV12-3 or TRBV12-4 with TRBJ2-7; tentatively, D is TRBD1 (7 bases). V was trimmed by 3 bases and J by 8 bases, leaving 14 bases between them. The CDR3 contains 13 residues. For the CDR3, the DNA is TGTGCCAGCAGTTTGGACGCAGGGGGGAAGCAGTACGTC. Its translation: CASSLDAGGKQYV.

V gene TRBV3-1 (or the pseudogene TRBV3-2) combines with J gene TRBJ1-2; no definite D call. V shed 6 bases and J shed 5 bases, with 19 bases lying between them. The CDR3 spans 15 residues. The germline V gene has CDR1 LGHDT and CDR2 YNNKEL (reference sequence). As DNA, the CDR3 is TGTGCCAGCAGTCTTACTCTTCACTGGTATTATGGCTACACCTTC. Its protein is CASSLTLHWYYGYTF.

V and J are TRBV18 and TRBJ1-2; TRBD1 matches at 10 bases. This CDR3 comprises 13 residues. CDR1 and CDR2 from the germline V gene are KGHSH and LQKENI. After removal of 5 bases from V and 8 bases from J, the junction contained 5 bases not matched to a gene. The CDR3 loop reads CASSFRTGGGYTF. CDR3 coding DNA: TGTGCCAGCTCATTCAGGACAGGGGGAGGCTACACCTTC. Using reference TRBV18 and TRBJ1-2 for the parts outside the CDR3, the full variable domain is NAGVMQNPRHLVRRRGQEARLRCSPMKGHSHVYWYRQLPEEGLKFMVYLQKENIIDESGMPKERFSAEFPKEGPSILRIQQVVRGDSAAYFCASSFRTGGGYTFGSGTRLTVV.

This chain uses TRBV6-5 with TRBJ1-3; 8 bases align to TRBD1. From germline, CDR1 is MNHEY and CDR2 SVGAGI. V shed 6 bases and J 7 bases; nucleotides not matched to a gene: 11. There are 15 residues in the CDR3. CDR3 bases: TGTGCCAGCAGCAGGACAGGGAAGTCCGGGAACACCATATATTTT. This translates into CASSRTGKSGNTIYF.